A single sample is the source of the 10 T cell receptor beta chains below, sequenced in a study of blood T cells in healthy people across ages. A sample-barcoded 5' primer and a J-beta primer mix were used in a second PCR of about 7 to 11 cycles. TCRdb passed the 5' RACE reads through MiXCR, listing each CDR3 protein once. The repertoire consists of over 1,500,000 distinct CDR3 sequences, with approximately 40% occurring once and the leading ten covering 23%. Specimen: blood. The receptor source for this set is a human donor in good health.

This chain connects TRBV20-1 to TRBJ2-1; 10 bases fit TRBD1. V lost 3 bases and J lost 7; bases outside the gene matches: 15. The CDR3 is 17 amino acids. Germline V lookup: CDR1 DFQATT, CDR2 SNEGSKA (reference sequence). CDR3 in amino acids: CSASNRRLTGGKNEQFF. The CDR3 DNA follows: TGCAGTGCTAGTAATCGGCGCTTGACAGGGGGCAAAAATGAGCAGTTCTTC.

The chain employs TRBV6-5 and TRBJ2-5; 10 bases are shared with TRBD1. The CDR3 extends over 20 amino acids. With V trimmed by 2 bases and J by 5 bases, 20 bases remained unmatched. In germline, CDR1 is MNHEY, CDR2 SVGAGI. In DNA, the CDR3 is TGTGCCAGCAGTTACGGCTCCCTTATCGGGACAGGGGTTTATGGGGAGACCCAGTACTTC. Translated, it gives CASSYGSLIGTGVYGETQYF.

There are a few counts of this clonotype. The rearrangement links TRBV29-1 to TRBJ2-3; TRBD1 agrees at 8 bases. Looked up from germline, CDR1 is SQVTM and CDR2 is ANQGSEA. V was clipped by 4 bases and J by 4 bases; unmatched bases: 7. The CDR3 length is 14 residues. The CDR3 nucleotides read TGCAGCGTTGCCGGGACAGGCCTTGCAGATACGCAGTATTTT. Its translation: CSVAGTGLADTQYF.

The chain combines TRBV7-8 with TRBJ2-3; TRBD1 aligns across 8 bases. The germline gives CDR1 SGHVS, CDR2 FQNEAQ. V was clipped by 5 bases and J by 5 bases; unmatched bases: 21. The CDR3 length is 19 residues. The CDR3 reads CASSPSLPAPGGEGDTQYF. DNA for the CDR3: TGTGCCAGCAGCCCGAGCCTCCCAGCGCCAGGGGGCGAGGGAGATACGCAGTATTTT.

This clonotype was observed many times. This chain connects TRBV7-2 to TRBJ1-2; D call uncertain. This CDR3 comprises 12 residues. Deletions cut 1 base from V and 9 bases from J, with 9 bases between. Germline CDR1 SGHTA, CDR2 FQGNSA. DNA of the CDR3: TGTGCCAGCAGCTTAGATTCCGGGCGCTACACCTTC. It translates to CASSLDSGRYTF.

This sequence joins TRBV18 and TRBJ2-1; tentatively, D is TRBD2 (6 bases). The CDR3 runs 14 residues. The V end was cut by 3 bases, the J end by 8 bases, with 14 bases between. CDR1 and CDR2 from the germline V gene are KGHSH and LQKENI. The CDR3 bases are TGTGCCAGCTCACCGGGGGGTCTTTTCGATGAGCAGTTCTTC. Its protein product is CASSPGGLFDEQFF.

Worth noting for this clonotype: One junction end disagrees with the germline gene, perhaps due to a read error. The rearrangement uses TRBV20-1 and TRBJ2-5; 10 positions match TRBD2. From germline, CDR1 is DFQATT and CDR2 SNEGSKA (reference sequence). The CDR3 extends over 16 amino acids. The CDR3 sequence is CGARSSGGGGGETQYF. DNA of the CDR3: TGCGGTGCTAGATCTAGCGGGGGCGGAGGAGGAGAGACCCAGTACTTC.

This clonotype was detected a few times. V usage is TRBV4-3 and J usage is TRBJ2-3; no reliable D call. V gave up 1 base and J gave up 0 bases, with 8 bases separating them. CDR1 is LGHNA, CDR2 YSLEER, per germline. The CDR3 loop spans 15 amino acids. The DNA for the CDR3 is TGCGCCAGCAGCCAAGGTCGGCCTAGCACAGATACGCAGTATTTT. It encodes CASSQGRPSTDTQYF.

This clonotype was counted once. This chain links TRBV3-1 with TRBJ2-3; a possible D gene is TRBD2 (6 bases). Trimming removed 7 bases at V and 1 base at J, with 15 bases between. CDR1 is LGHDT and CDR2 is YNNKEL in the germline V gene (reference sequence). The CDR3 has 15 amino acids. For the CDR3, the DNA is TGTGCCAGCAATGCCCCCTCGGGGGGCACAGATACGCAGTATTTT. Its protein is CASNAPSGGTDTQYF.

This chain connects TRBV28 to TRBJ2-1; TRBD2 matches 8 bases. This CDR3 spans 15 amino acids. Trimming at V came to 3 bases and at J to 7 bases, leaving 8 bases not matched to a gene. Germline-derived CDR1 and CDR2 are MDHEN and SYDVKM. This chain's CDR3 is CASSFLSGAFNEQFF. CDR3 sequence (DNA): TGTGCCAGCAGTTTCCTTAGCGGGGCCTTTAATGAGCAGTTCTTC.